This TCR beta chain comes out of a study of blood T cells in healthy people across ages. Through a sample-barcoded 5' primer and a J-beta primer mix, a second PCR was run for 7 to 11 cycles. TCRdb re-derived calls from the 5' RACE reads in MiXCR, one entry per CDR3 protein. Of around 690,000 distinct CDR3 sequences listed, around 54% were seen once; the top ten hold 30% to 45%. The CDR3 spans 12 residues. V was pared by 3 bases and J by 10 bases, with 13 bases between. The chain is built from TRBV12-3 or TRBV12-4 and TRBJ2-7, with D unresolved. The sequenced sample consisted of blood. The TCR originated in a man aged 60 to 69 in good health. CDR3 region: CASSLPPHPQYF. The CDR3, as DNA: TGTGCCAGCAGTTTGCCCCCCCACCCCCAGTACTTC.